This TCR beta chain was recorded in a study of radiotherapy plus CTLA-4 blockade in lung cancer. Study results and limitations: Early blood T cell clone dynamics reportedly forecast response best, with interferon-beta. TCR clones from tumors expanded in blood after radiotherapy plus ipilimumab.

Assay used: immunoSEQ multiplex PCR; TCRdb lists only in-frame clones, some missing. The table shows approximately 48,000 clones, with just under 85% occurring only once. In the case of this clone: As yet, its antigen is unknown.

The length of the CDR3 is 15 residues. Germline CDR1 and CDR2: MDHEN and SYDVKM. V trimming: 3 bases; J trimming: 7 bases; junction bases outside the gene matches: 11. The J gene is TRBJ2-7, the V gene TRBV28; 8 nucleotides match TRBD1. This clonotype was obtained from a human donor with non-small cell lung cancer whose response to radiotherapy plus ipilimumab could not be evaluated. Specimen: peripheral blood, collected from a patient treated with radiotherapy plus ipilimumab. The DNA of the CDR3 is TGTGCCAGCAGTTTCCGCGGACAGGGACCTCGGGAGCAGTACTTC. This codes for CASSFRGQGPREQYF.